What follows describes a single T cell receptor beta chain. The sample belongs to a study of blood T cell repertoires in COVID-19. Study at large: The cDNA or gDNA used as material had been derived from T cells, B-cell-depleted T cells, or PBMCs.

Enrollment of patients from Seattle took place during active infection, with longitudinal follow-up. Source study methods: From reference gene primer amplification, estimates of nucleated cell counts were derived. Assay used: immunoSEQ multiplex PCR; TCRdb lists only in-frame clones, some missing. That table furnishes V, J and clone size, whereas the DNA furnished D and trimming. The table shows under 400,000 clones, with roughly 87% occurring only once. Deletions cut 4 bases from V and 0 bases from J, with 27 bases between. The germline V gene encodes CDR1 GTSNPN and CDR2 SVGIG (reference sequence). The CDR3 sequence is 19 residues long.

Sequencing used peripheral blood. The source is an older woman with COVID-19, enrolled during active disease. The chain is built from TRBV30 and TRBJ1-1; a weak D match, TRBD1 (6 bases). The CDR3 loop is CAWTHAISWGQAMNTEAFF. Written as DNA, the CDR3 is TGTGCCTGGACCCATGCTATTTCGTGGGGGCAGGCAATGAACACTGAAGCTTTCTTT.